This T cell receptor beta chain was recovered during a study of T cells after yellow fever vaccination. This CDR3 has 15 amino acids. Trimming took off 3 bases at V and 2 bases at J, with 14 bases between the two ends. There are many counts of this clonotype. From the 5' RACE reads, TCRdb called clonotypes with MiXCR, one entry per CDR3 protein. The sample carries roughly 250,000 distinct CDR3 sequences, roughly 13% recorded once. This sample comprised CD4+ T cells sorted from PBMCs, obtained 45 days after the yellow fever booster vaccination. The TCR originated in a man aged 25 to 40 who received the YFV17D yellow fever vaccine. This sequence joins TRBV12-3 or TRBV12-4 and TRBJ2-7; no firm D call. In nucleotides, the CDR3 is TGTGCCAGCAGTTTTCGCGGCTCCTCGACCTACGAGCAGTACTTC. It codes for CASSFRGSSTYEQYF.